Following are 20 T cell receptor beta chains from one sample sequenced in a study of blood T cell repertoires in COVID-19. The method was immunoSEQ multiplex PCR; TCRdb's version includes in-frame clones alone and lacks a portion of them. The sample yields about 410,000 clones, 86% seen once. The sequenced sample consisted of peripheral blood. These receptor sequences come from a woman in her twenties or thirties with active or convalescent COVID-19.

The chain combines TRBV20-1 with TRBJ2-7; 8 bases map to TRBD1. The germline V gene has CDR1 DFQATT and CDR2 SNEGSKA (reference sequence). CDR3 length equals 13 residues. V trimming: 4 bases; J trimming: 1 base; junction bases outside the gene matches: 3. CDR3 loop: CSATDRGSYEQYF. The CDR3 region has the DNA TGCAGTGCTACTGACAGGGGATCCTACGAGCAGTACTTC.

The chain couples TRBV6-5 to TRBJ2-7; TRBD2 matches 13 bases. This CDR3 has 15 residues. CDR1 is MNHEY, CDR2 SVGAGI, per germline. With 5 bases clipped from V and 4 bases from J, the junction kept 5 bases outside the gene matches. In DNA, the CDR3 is TGTGCCAGCAGTCCCCGGACTAGCGGGGGATACGAGCAGTACTTC. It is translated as CASSPRTSGGYEQYF.

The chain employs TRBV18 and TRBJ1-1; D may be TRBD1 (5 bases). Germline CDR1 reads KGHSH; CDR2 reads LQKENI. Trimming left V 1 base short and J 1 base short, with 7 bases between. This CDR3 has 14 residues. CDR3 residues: CASSPLGGNTEAFF. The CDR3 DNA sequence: TGTGCCAGCTCACCACTGGGGGGGAACACTGAAGCTTTCTTT. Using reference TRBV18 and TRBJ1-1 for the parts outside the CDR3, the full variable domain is NAGVMQNPRHLVRRRGQEARLRCSPMKGHSHVYWYRQLPEEGLKFMVYLQKENIIDESGMPKERFSAEFPKEGPSILRIQQVVRGDSAAYFCASSPLGGNTEAFFGQGTRLTVV.

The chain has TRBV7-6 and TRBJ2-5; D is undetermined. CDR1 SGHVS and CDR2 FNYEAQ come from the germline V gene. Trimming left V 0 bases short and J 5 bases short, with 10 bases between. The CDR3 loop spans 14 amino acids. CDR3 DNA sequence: TGTGCCAGCAGCTTAGCGGGCTCCCAGGAGACCCAGTACTTC. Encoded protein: CASSLAGSQETQYF. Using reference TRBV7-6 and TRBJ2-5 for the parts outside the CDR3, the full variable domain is GAGVSQSPRYKVTKRGQDVALRCDPISGHVSLYWYRQALGQGPEFLTYFNYEAQQDKSGLPNDRFSAERPEGSISTLTIQRTEQRDSAMYRCASSLAGSQETQYFGPGTRLLVL.

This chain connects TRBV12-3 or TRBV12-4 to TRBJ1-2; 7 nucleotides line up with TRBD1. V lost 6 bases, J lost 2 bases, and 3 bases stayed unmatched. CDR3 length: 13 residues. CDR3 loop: CASRRDRNYGYTF. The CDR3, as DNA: TGTGCCAGCAGGCGGGACAGAAACTATGGCTACACCTTC.

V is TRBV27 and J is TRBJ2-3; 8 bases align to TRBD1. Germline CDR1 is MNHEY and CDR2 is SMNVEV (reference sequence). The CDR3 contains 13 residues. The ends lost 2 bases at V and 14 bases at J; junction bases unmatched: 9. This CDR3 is CASSLPGGIDMYF. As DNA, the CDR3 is TGTGCCAGCAGTTTACCAGGGGGCATCGATATGTATTTT.

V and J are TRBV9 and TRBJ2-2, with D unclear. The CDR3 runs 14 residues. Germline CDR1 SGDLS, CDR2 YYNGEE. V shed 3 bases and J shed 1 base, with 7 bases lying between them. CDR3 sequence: CASSETLNTGELFF. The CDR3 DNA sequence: TGTGCCAGCAGCGAGACTTTGAACACCGGGGAGCTGTTTTTT.

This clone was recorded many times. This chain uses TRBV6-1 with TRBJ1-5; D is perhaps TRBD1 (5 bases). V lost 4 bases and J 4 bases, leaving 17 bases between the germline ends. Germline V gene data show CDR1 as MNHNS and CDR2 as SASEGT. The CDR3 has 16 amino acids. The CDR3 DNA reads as TGTGCCAGCAGTGGGGAGGGGTCGGTGGGAAATCAGCCCCAGCATTTT. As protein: CASSGEGSVGNQPQHF.

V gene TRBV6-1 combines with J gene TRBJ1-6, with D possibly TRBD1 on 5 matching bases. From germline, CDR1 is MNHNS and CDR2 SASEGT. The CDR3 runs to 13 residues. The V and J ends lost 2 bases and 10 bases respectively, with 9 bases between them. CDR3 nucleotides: TGTGCCAGCAGTGAATTCAGGGTATCACCCCTCCACTTT. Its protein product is CASSEFRVSPLHF.

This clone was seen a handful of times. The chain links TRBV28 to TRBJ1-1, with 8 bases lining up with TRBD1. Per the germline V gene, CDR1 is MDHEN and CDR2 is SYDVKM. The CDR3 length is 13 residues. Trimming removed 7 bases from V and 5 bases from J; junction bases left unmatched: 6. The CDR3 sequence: CASTAGGLTEAFF. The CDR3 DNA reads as TGTGCCAGCACGGCAGGGGGCCTGACTGAAGCTTTCTTT.

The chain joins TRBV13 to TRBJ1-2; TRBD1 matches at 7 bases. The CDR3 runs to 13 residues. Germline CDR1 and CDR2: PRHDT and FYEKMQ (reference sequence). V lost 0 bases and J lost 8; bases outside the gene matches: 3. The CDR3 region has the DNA TGTGCCAGCAGCTTAGGCCCAGGGGGAGGCTACACCTTC. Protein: CASSLGPGGGYTF.

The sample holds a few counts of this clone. CDR3 DNA sequence: TGCGCCAGCAGCCAAGATAGTGAGTACGAGCAGTACTTC. This codes for CASSQDSEYEQYF. The V gene is TRBV4-1, the J gene TRBJ2-7, with D hard to call. Per the germline V gene, CDR1 is MGHRA and CDR2 is YSYEKL. V shed 0 bases and J shed 4 bases, with 7 bases lying between them. This CDR3 has 13 amino acids.

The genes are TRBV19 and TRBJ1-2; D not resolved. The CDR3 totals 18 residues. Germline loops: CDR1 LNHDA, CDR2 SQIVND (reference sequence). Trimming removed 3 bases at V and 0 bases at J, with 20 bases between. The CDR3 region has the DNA TGTGCCAGTAGTATCCCAATCCTAGCAGGCGGGCCTAACTATGGCTACACCTTC. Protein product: CASSIPILAGGPNYGYTF. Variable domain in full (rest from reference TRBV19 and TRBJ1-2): DGGITQSPKYLFRKEGQNVTLSCEQNLNHDAMYWYRQDPGQGLRLIYYSQIVNDFQKGDIAEGYSVSREKKESFPLTVTSAQKNPTAFYLCASSIPILAGGPNYGYTFGSGTRLTVV.

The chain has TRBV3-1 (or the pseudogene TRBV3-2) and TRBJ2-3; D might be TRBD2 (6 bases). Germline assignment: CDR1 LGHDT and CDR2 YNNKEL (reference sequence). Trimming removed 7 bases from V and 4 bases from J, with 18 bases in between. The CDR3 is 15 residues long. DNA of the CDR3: TGTGCCAGCAACCCTGGAGGGGACGGGGCAGATACGCAGTATTTT. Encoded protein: CASNPGGDGADTQYF.

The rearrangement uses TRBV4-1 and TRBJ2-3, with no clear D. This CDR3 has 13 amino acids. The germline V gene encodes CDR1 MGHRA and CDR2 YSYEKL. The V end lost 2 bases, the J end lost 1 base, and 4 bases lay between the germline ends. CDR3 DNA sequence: TGCGCCAGCAGCCAATCAGGCACAGATACGCAGTATTTT. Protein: CASSQSGTDTQYF.

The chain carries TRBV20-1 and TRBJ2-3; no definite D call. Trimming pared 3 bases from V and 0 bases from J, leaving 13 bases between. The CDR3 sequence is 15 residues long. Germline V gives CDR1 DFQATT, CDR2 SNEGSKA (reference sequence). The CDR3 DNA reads TGCAGTGCTAGTATCGCGGCTCCTAGCACAGATACGCAGTATTTT. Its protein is CSASIAAPSTDTQYF.

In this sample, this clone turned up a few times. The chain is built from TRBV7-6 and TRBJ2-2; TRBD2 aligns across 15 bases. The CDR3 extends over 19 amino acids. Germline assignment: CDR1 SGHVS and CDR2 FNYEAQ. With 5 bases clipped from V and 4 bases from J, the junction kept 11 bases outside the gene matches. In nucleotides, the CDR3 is TGTGCCAGCAGCCAACATCAAGGACTAGCGGGAGGGTTCACCGGGGAGCTGTTTTTT. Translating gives CASSQHQGLAGGFTGELFF.

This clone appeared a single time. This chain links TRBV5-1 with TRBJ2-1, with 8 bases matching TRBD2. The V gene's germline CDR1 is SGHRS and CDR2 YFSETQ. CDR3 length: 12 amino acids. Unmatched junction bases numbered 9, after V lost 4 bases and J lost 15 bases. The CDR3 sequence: CASSVGLGVLFF. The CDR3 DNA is TGCGCCAGCAGCGTGGGACTAGGAGTCCTGTTCTTC.

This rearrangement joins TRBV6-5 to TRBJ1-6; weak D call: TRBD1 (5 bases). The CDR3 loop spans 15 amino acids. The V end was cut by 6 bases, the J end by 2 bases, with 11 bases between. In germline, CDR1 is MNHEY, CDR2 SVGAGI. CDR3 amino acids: CASSDTGAYNSPLHF. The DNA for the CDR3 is TGTGCCAGCAGCGACACGGGGGCCTATAATTCACCCCTCCACTTT.

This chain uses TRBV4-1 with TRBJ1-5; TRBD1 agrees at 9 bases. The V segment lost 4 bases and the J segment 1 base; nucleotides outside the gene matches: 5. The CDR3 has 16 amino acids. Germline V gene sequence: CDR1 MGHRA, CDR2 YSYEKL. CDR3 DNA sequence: TGCGCCAGCAGCCCGACAGGGGGGCTCAGCAATCAGCCCCAGCATTTT. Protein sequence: CASSPTGGLSNQPQHF.